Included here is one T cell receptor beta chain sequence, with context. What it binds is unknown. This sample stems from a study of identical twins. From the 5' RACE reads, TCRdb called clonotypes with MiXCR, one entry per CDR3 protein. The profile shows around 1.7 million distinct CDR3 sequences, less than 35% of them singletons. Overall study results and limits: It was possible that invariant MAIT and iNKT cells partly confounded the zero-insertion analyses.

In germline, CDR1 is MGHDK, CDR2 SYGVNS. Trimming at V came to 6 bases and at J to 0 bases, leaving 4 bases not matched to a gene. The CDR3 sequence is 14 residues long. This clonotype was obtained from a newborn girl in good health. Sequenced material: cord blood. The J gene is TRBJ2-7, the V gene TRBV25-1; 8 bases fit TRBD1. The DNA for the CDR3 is TGTGCCAGCAGCGGACAGGGACCCTCCTACGAGCAGTACTTC. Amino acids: CASSGQGPSYEQYF.